Listed here are 31 T cell receptor beta chains from one sample, sequenced in a study of OX40 agonist ivuxolimab in advanced cancers. Measured with immunoSEQ multiplex PCR; TCRdb has only the in-frame clones, and not every one. The sample includes about 83,000 clones, 91% of them seen just once. Sample: CD4+ or CD8+ T cells sorted from blood, taken in a trial of the OX40 agonist ivuxolimab. These receptors were collected from an adult with an advanced solid tumor such as melanoma, head and neck, liver or kidney cancer.

This clone was found once. The chain combines TRBV4-1 with TRBJ1-1; 11 nucleotides match TRBD1. There are 16 residues in the CDR3. Germline CDR1 reads MGHRA; CDR2 reads YSYEKL. V dropped 3 bases and J dropped 4; count of bases not matched to a gene: 7. CDR3 loop: CASSQGQGEGGTEAFF. Here the CDR3 DNA reads TGCGCCAGCAGCCAGGGACAGGGGGAAGGAGGCACTGAAGCTTTCTTT.

This clone was observed once. The rearrangement uses TRBV19 and TRBJ1-1; 7 nucleotides match TRBD1. The CDR3 contains 13 residues. J lost 10 bases, V lost 0 bases, and 5 bases had no gene match. Germline V CDR1 and CDR2: LNHDA, SQIVND (reference sequence). The CDR3 spells CASSIDNRGGAFF. As DNA, the CDR3 is TGTGCCAGTAGTATAGACAACAGGGGCGGAGCTTTCTTT.

The chain uses TRBV5-6 and TRBJ1-5; D not certain. The CDR3 length is 12 residues. Trimming stripped 1 base from V and 7 bases from J, with 6 bases between. Germline V gene data show CDR1 as SGHDT and CDR2 as YYEEEE. CDR3 residues: CASSLLGQPQHF. CDR3 in DNA: TGTGCCAGCAGCTTGTTGGGCCAGCCCCAGCATTTT.

The chain recombines TRBV6-9 with TRBJ1-1; 10 bases line up with TRBD1. This CDR3 contains 16 residues. Germline trimming cut 6 bases from V and 0 bases from J; bases unmatched to any gene: 7. Per germline, CDR1 MNHGY and CDR2 SVAAGI. CDR3 DNA: TGTGCCAGCAGCGACCGGGACAGGGGATTGAACACTGAAGCTTTCTTT. Protein product: CASSDRDRGLNTEAFF.

J is TRBJ2-7 and V is TRBV10-2; D may match TRBD1 or TRBD2 (6 bases each). This CDR3 is built from 12 residues. The germline V gene has CDR1 WSHSY and CDR2 SAAADI. The germline V and J ends were trimmed by 10 bases and 3 bases, with 13 bases remaining between them. The CDR3 reads CATAGHNYEQYV. The CDR3 DNA follows: TGCGCCACCGCGGGACACAACTACGAGCAGTACGTC.

The rearrangement links TRBV4-3 to TRBJ1-2; D is ambiguous. The V gene's germline CDR1 is LGHNA and CDR2 YSLEER. There are 17 residues in the CDR3. V was trimmed by 1 base and J by 5 bases, leaving 20 bases between them. The CDR3 reads CASSQGFRVDGSYGYTF. CDR3 sequence (DNA): TGCGCCAGCAGCCAAGGATTTCGGGTGGACGGAAGTTATGGCTACACCTTC.

CDR3: CASSSSTDRLNGYTF. In DNA, the CDR3 is TGCGCCAGCAGCTCGAGTACCGACAGGTTAAATGGCTACACCTTC. The gene calls are TRBV4-3 and TRBJ1-2, with TRBD1 as a possible D gene (6 bases). Germline V gene data show CDR1 as LGHNA and CDR2 as YSLEER. The V end was cut by 5 bases, the J end by 6 bases, with 19 bases between. This CDR3 is 15 amino acids long.

This chain uses TRBV29-1 with TRBJ2-7; a possible D gene is TRBD2 (6 bases). The CDR3 is made up of 13 amino acids. Trimming removed 6 bases at V and 0 bases at J, with 12 bases between. CDR1 and CDR2 (germline): SQVTM, ANQGSEA. The CDR3 reads CSVGDSFSYEQYF. The CDR3 region has the DNA TGCAGCGTCGGGGACTCCTTCTCCTACGAGCAGTACTTC.

V is TRBV28 and J is TRBJ1-5, with a tentative D call TRBD1 (6 bases). The V end lost 4 bases, the J end lost 2 bases, and 12 bases lay between the germline ends. The CDR3 runs 15 residues. Germline CDR1 MDHEN, CDR2 SYDVKM. Here the CDR3 reads CASSYPRQGNQPQHF. The DNA of the CDR3 is TGTGCCAGCAGTTATCCCCGACAGGGCAATCAGCCCCAGCATTTT.

The chain links TRBV7-8 to TRBJ2-1, with D possibly TRBD2 on 7 matching bases. The CDR3 has 15 amino acids. Germline assignment: CDR1 SGHVS and CDR2 FQNEAQ. The V gene lost 1 base and the J gene lost 9 bases, with 16 bases spanning the gap. The chain's CDR3 is CASSLVQGGGSEQFF. In DNA, the CDR3 is TGTGCCAGCAGCTTAGTTCAAGGGGGAGGGAGTGAGCAGTTCTTC.

This clone was observed a few times. The rearrangement uses TRBV19 and TRBJ1-1; D is ambiguous. Germline CDR1 is LNHDA and CDR2 is SQIVND (reference sequence). The CDR3 has 14 residues. Trimming shortened V by 8 bases and J by 1 base, and 14 bases separated the two germline ends. The CDR3 spells CASAPWDENTEAFF. Here the CDR3 DNA reads TGTGCCAGTGCCCCGTGGGATGAGAACACTGAAGCTTTCTTT.

This chain uses TRBV4-1 with TRBJ2-7, with 12 bases that match TRBD2. The junction had 3 bases not matched to a gene; V was cut back by 1 base and J by 2 bases. This CDR3 region has 16 residues. Germline CDR1 MGHRA, CDR2 YSYEKL. The CDR3 sequence is CASSQGLAGDTYEQYV. The CDR3 DNA is TGCGCCAGCAGCCAAGGACTAGCGGGAGACACCTACGAGCAGTACGTC.

The rearrangement links TRBV6-1 to TRBJ1-5, with D unclear. CDR1 and CDR2 from the germline V gene are MNHNS and SASEGT. This CDR3 comprises 12 residues. Trimming took 4 bases from V and 11 from J, leaving 12 bases between them. In DNA form, the CDR3 reads TGTGCCAGCAGTGCAACCGTTGGGTCCCAGCATTTT. Its translation is CASSATVGSQHF.

The gene calls are TRBV6-5 and TRBJ1-2; D possibly corresponds to TRBD1 (6 bases). The V and J ends lost 0 bases and 6 bases respectively, with 11 bases between them. The CDR3 runs 14 residues. Germline-derived CDR1 and CDR2 are MNHEY and SVGAGI. The CDR3, as DNA: TGTGCCAGCAGTTACTCCTACAGGACAGATGGCTACACCTTC. This encodes CASSYSYRTDGYTF.

This clone has a single count. The chain has TRBV7-9 and TRBJ2-4; D gene ambiguous. The CDR3 length is 13 residues. Germline V CDR1 and CDR2: SEHNR, FQNEAQ (reference sequence). V gave up 3 bases and J gave up 4 bases, with 7 bases separating them. CDR3 nucleotide sequence: TGTGCCAGCAGCTTGAGCGAGAAAAACATTCAGTACTTC. Encoded protein: CASSLSEKNIQYF.

The V and J genes are TRBV2 and TRBJ2-6; D is unresolved. V dropped 5 bases and J dropped 0 bases, with 2 bases sitting between them. Per germline, CDR1 SNHLY and CDR2 FYNNEI. This CDR3 has 13 residues. CDR3 coding DNA: TGTGCCAGCAGTAGCTCTGGGGCCAACGTCCTGACTTTC. Protein sequence: CASSSSGANVLTF.

V is TRBV5-4 and J is TRBJ2-5; TRBD2 matches at 7 bases. The end of the DNA is better explained by TRBJ2-7, so the J call may be wrong. The CDR3 contains 17 residues. The germline V gene encodes CDR1 SGHNT and CDR2 YYREEE (reference sequence). The CDR3: CASSLALSSRGAYEQYF. The CDR3 DNA sequence: TGTGCCAGCAGCTTGGCCCTTTCGAGCCGGGGGGCCTACGAGCAGTACTTC.

V and J are TRBV28 and TRBJ2-7; weak D call: TRBD1 (6 bases). The germline V and J ends were trimmed by 2 bases and 1 base, with 15 bases remaining between them. This CDR3 contains 16 residues. The germline gives CDR1 MDHEN, CDR2 SYDVKM. This CDR3 reads CASSLTATGYSYEQYF. CDR3 DNA: TGTGCCAGCAGTTTAACGGCGACAGGATATTCCTACGAGCAGTACTTC. Complete variable domain (other parts from reference TRBV28 and TRBJ2-7): DVKVTQSSRYLVKRTGEKVFLECVQDMDHENMFWYRQDPGLGLRLIYFSYDVKMKEKGDIPEGYSVSREKKERFSLILESASTNQTSMYLCASSLTATGYSYEQYFGPGTRLTVT.

The J gene is TRBJ2-2, the V gene TRBV9; possibly TRBD1 for D (6 bases). Germline CDR1 reads SGDLS; CDR2 reads YYNGEE. This CDR3 region has 16 residues. Trimming removed 0 bases from V and 1 base from J, with 10 bases in between. This CDR3 is CASSVDGTLNTGELFF. The CDR3 DNA reads as TGTGCCAGCAGCGTAGACGGGACACTGAACACCGGGGAGCTGTTTTTT.

This chain joins TRBV9 and TRBJ2-5, with TRBD1 as a possible D gene (6 bases). CDR3 length equals 15 residues. Germline V gene data show CDR1 as SGDLS and CDR2 as YYNGEE. Trimming removed 5 bases from V and 0 bases from J, with 14 bases in between. This chain's CDR3 is CASRGADKDQETQYF. As DNA, the CDR3 is TGTGCCAGCAGGGGGGCGGACAAAGACCAAGAGACCCAGTACTTC.

V usage is TRBV4-1 and J usage is TRBJ2-5, with 7 bases that match TRBD1. Germline lookup yields CDR1 MGHRA and CDR2 YSYEKL. The CDR3 loop spans 16 amino acids. Trimming removed 1 base from V and 3 bases from J; junction bases left unmatched: 8. The CDR3 coding sequence is TGCGCCAGCAGCCAAGTGAAGGGGGCAGCTGAAGAGACCCAGTACTTC. Its translation: CASSQVKGAAEETQYF.

This clone has only one observation. V usage is TRBV6-5 and J usage is TRBJ2-1; D not certain. Trimming took 6 bases from V and 6 from J, leaving 15 bases between them. Germline lookup yields CDR1 MNHEY and CDR2 SVGAGI. The CDR3 is 14 amino acids. The CDR3 reads CASSRAGSANEQFF. As DNA, the CDR3 is TGTGCCAGCAGCCGCGCTGGCAGCGCCAATGAGCAGTTCTTC.

The chain employs TRBV27 and TRBJ1-5; 7 bases line up with TRBD1. The germline V gene has CDR1 MNHEY and CDR2 SMNVEV (reference sequence). The CDR3 extends over 14 amino acids. J was trimmed by 4 bases and V by 5 bases; bases with no gene match: 5. For the CDR3, the DNA is TGTGCCAGCAGTGACAGGGCACCTAATCAGCCCCAGCATTTT. Protein sequence: CASSDRAPNQPQHF.

Here the CDR3 reads CASSLGAGQYSNQPQHF. CDR3 nucleotide sequence: TGTGCCAGCAGCTTAGGGGCGGGTCAATATAGCAATCAGCCCCAGCATTTT. The V call is TRBV7-9, the J call TRBJ1-5; D is uncertain. Germline V gene lookup returns CDR1 SEHNR and CDR2 FQNEAQ (reference sequence). The V gene lost 1 base and the J gene lost 0 bases, with 13 bases spanning the gap. The length of the CDR3 is 17 residues. The full variable domain, completed using reference TRBV7-9 and TRBJ1-5, is DTGVSQNPRHKITKRGQNVTFRCDPISEHNRLYWYRQTLGQGPEFLTYFQNEAQLEKSRLLSDRFSAERPKGSFSTLEIQRTEQGDSAMYLCASSLGAGQYSNQPQHFGDGTRLSIL.

The J gene is TRBJ2-1, the V gene TRBV7-9; D gene unclear. The V end was cut by 7 bases, the J end by 8 bases, with 18 bases between. Looked up from germline, CDR1 is SEHNR and CDR2 is FQNEAQ (reference sequence). The CDR3 is made up of 14 amino acids. CDR3: CASTMEISIDEQFF. CDR3 nucleotides: TGTGCCAGCACGATGGAGATAAGTATCGATGAGCAGTTCTTC.

V and J are TRBV4-3 and TRBJ2-3, with TRBD2 matching over 9 bases. The CDR3 totals 14 residues. V shed 5 bases, J shed 4 bases, and the junction held 4 bases outside the gene matches. Germline assignment: CDR1 LGHNA and CDR2 YSLEER. Here the CDR3 reads CASSAGGEADTQYF. The CDR3 coding sequence is TGCGCCAGCAGCGCGGGAGGGGAGGCAGATACGCAGTATTTT.

This clone is deemed medium-sized. V is TRBV6-4 and J is TRBJ2-7; the D is unclear. The V gene's germline CDR1 is MRHNA and CDR2 SNTAGT. The CDR3 extends over 14 amino acids. V was clipped by 10 bases and J by 2 bases, with 18 bases between them. The CDR3 DNA reads as TGTGCCACCCGGTGCGTCGGGCTACCCTACGAGCAGTACGTC. Protein: CATRCVGLPYEQYV.

The chain combines TRBV7-9 with TRBJ1-1; D is perhaps TRBD1 (5 bases). V lost 5 bases, J lost 0 bases, and 16 bases lay in between. The CDR3 is 16 amino acids. The germline V gene encodes CDR1 SEHNR and CDR2 FQNEAQ (reference sequence). Written as DNA, the CDR3 is TGTGCCAGCAGCCTACGGGACCGCTTTATGAACACTGAAGCTTTCTTT. The encoded protein is CASSLRDRFMNTEAFF.

The rearrangement joins TRBV4-3 to TRBJ2-1, with D possibly being TRBD2 (6 bases). This CDR3 region has 17 residues. Germline-derived CDR1 and CDR2 are LGHNA and YSLEER. Trimming removed 4 bases at V and 5 bases at J, with 21 bases between. The DNA for the CDR3 is TGCGCCAGCAGCCCATCCCTGGGGCTAGCGCTAAACAATGAGCAGTTCTTC. It codes for CASSPSLGLALNNEQFF.

The chain couples TRBV4-2 to TRBJ2-7, with 7 bases lining up with TRBD1. Germline values: CDR1 LGHNA, CDR2 YNFKEQ. Trimming cost V 4 bases and J 0 bases; bases outside gene matches: 6. The length of the CDR3 is 15 residues. CDR3 loop: CASSLGGEGSYEQYV. CDR3 nucleotides: TGTGCCAGCAGCCTAGGGGGCGAGGGCTCCTACGAGCAGTACGTC.

This clone appeared once. The rearrangement uses TRBV6-5 and TRBJ1-2, with D possibly matching TRBD1 (6 bases). The CDR3 has 13 residues. The ends were cut back, 7 bases at V and 1 base at J, with 10 bases in the middle. Germline CDR1 is MNHEY and CDR2 is SVGAGI. In DNA form, the CDR3 reads TGTGCCAGCACCGAGGGGGTTAACTATGGCTACACCTTC. Its protein is CASTEGVNYGYTF.